The rows below give T cell receptor beta chains drawn from one sample of a study of regulatory T cells in long-lasting Graves disease. One entry per CDR3 protein results from TCRdb running MiXCR on the multiplex PCR reads. The sample has under 400,000 distinct CDR3 sequences, around 15% seen once. These data were also filed under a second study, of T cells in Graves' hyperthyroidism and ophthalmopathy.

The sample in question was peripheral blood mononuclear cells (PBMCs), obtained at new diagnosis, from a patient treated with antithyroid drugs. The receptors shown here come from a man aged 35 to 55 with Graves disease. The CDR3 runs from the conserved cysteine through the conserved F or W. The D gene is left open where the match is weak. Clone size is stated in some rows and not others, as once, few, many or a class when expanded.

v_call	j_call	clone_size	d_call	cdr3_nt	cdr3_aa
TRBV20-1	TRBJ2-7	.	.	TGCAGTGGGAGAGTCCACGAGCAGTACTTC	CSGRVHEQYF
TRBV20-1	TRBJ1-4	many	.	TGCAGTGCTAGAGAGTCCCGGGAGAATGAAAAACTGTTTTTT	CSARESRENEKLFF
TRBV30	TRBJ1-4	few	.	TGTGCCTGGAGTGTTGTTGAGGTTCTAACTAATGAAAAACTGTTTTTT	CAWSVVEVLTNEKLFF
TRBV5-4	TRBJ2-7	.	.	TGTGCCAGCAGCCCCGGCCTTGGATCCTACGAGCAGTACTTC	CASSPGLGSYEQYF
TRBV19	TRBJ2-6	.	.	TGTGCCAGTAGGCGGAACTCTGGGGCCAACGTCCTGACTTTC	CASRRNSGANVLTF
TRBV28	TRBJ2-5	many	TRBD1	TGTGCCAGCAGTCCTCCAAGAGGTGGGACAGGGGGGACTCAAGAGACCCAGTACTTC	CASSPPRGGTGGTQETQYF
TRBV6-2/TRBV6-3	TRBJ1-4	many	.	TGTGCCAGCAGTTGGACCGGGAACAGCAATGAAAAACTGTTTTTT	CASSWTGNSNEKLFF
TRBV7-2	TRBJ1-5	many	TRBD1	TGTGCCAGCACCTCCGCCACAGGGGGTCGGAATCAGCCCCAGCATTTT	CASTSATGGRNQPQHF
TRBV5-5	TRBJ2-7	.	TRBD1	TGTGCCAGCAGGACCGGGACAGGGGTTCGCGAGCAGTACTTC	CASRTGTGVREQYF
TRBV28	TRBJ2-1	many	TRBD2	TGTGCCAGCAGTCCCAGACCGGGAGGCTTGAATGAGCAGTTCTTC	CASSPRPGGLNEQFF
TRBV20-1	TRBJ2-3	many	TRBD1	TGCAGTGCTACACAAGCTCCGGGACAGGGGAGCACAGATACGCAGTATTTT	CSATQAPGQGSTDTQYF
TRBV4-1	TRBJ2-3	many	.	TGCGCCAGCAGCCTCCCGAAGGGCGATACGCAGTATTTT	CASSLPKGDTQYF
TRBV7-2	TRBJ2-1	many	TRBD2	TGTGCCAGCAGCCTACCGGGACTAGAGCAGTTCTTC	CASSLPGLEQFF
TRBV5-1	TRBJ1-1	.	.	TGCGCCAGCAGCTTGGCCTCAGGTAACACTGAAGCTTTCTTT	CASSLASGNTEAFF
TRBV28	TRBJ2-3	many	.	TGTGCCAGCAGGGACCCTCGACCTTATACGCAGTATTTT	CASRDPRPYTQYF
TRBV24-1	TRBJ1-5	.	.	TGTGCCACCAGTGATTCGGGGACTACGGCCCAGCATTTT	CATSDSGTTAQHF
TRBV7-9	TRBJ2-7	many	.	TGTGCCAGCAGCTTACGGAACATGCCCGCCTACGAGCAGTACTTC	CASSLRNMPAYEQYF
TRBV5-1	TRBJ1-4	.	TRBD1	TGCGCCAGCAGCACCGCCGGGACAGGGGTGGAAAAACTGTTTTTT	CASSTAGTGVEKLFF
TRBV7-2	TRBJ2-7	many	TRBD1	TGTGCCAGCAGCTTCAGACAGGGCCCCTACGAGCAGTACTTC	CASSFRQGPYEQYF
TRBV4-2	TRBJ1-1	many	.	TGTGCCAGCAGCAATCAGGGGAGGAGATCGGCTTTCTTT	CASSNQGRRSAFF
TRBV5-4	TRBJ2-1	.	TRBD2	TGTGCCAGCAGCTTGGGAGCGGGGGGCACCTACAATGAGCAGTTCTTC	CASSLGAGGTYNEQFF
TRBV7-9	TRBJ2-3	.	.	TGTGCCAGCAGCTTAGTCGGGACTGGGGGGTATACGCAGTATTTT	CASSLVGTGGYTQYF
TRBV20-1	TRBJ2-7	few	.	TGCAGTGCTAGCCCTGGACCAGGGTCCTACGAGCAGTACTTC	CSASPGPGSYEQYF
TRBV20-1	TRBJ2-5	many	.	TGCAGTGCTAGAAAGACCTTACAAGAGACCCAGTACTTC	CSARKTLQETQYF
TRBV3-1	TRBJ2-5	many	.	TGTGCCAGCAGCCCACGGCCGGGACCCCAGGAGACCCAGTACTTC	CASSPRPGPQETQYF
TRBV27	TRBJ2-7	many	.	TGTGCCAGCAAGATTCAGGGGAGCTCCTACGAGCAGTACTTC	CASKIQGSSYEQYF
TRBV6-1	TRBJ2-5	many	.	TGTGCCAGCAGCGCCCGAACCTGGACATACCAAGAGACCCAGTACTTC	CASSARTWTYQETQYF
TRBV20-1	TRBJ1-2	few	.	TGCAGTCAAAAACGGTCACTCGGGGACTATGGCTACACCTTC	CSQKRSLGDYGYTF
TRBV7-3	TRBJ2-5	many	.	TGTGCCGGCGGAACGGGACACACGTACCAAGAGACCCAGTACTTC	CAGGTGHTYQETQYF
TRBV6-5	TRBJ2-2	.	TRBD2	TGTGCCAGCAGTTACGGGACTACCACCGGGGAGCTGTTTTTT	CASSYGTTTGELFF
TRBV5-5	TRBJ2-3	.	.	TGCGCCAGCAGCTTTTCGGGACCCACATGGGATACGCAGTATTTT	CASSFSGPTWDTQYF
TRBV7-2	TRBJ2-2	.	.	TGTGCCAGCAGCAGAAGTACTCAGGGGTGGAACGGGGAGCTGTTTTTT	CASSRSTQGWNGELFF
TRBV5-1	TRBJ2-1	many	.	TGCGCCAGCAGGCTAGCCGCCAATGAGCAGTTCTTC	CASRLAANEQFF
TRBV10-3	TRBJ2-7	many	.	TGTGCCATCAGTGAAGTGGCGTCCCTGTTCGAGCAGTACTTC	CAISEVASLFEQYF
TRBV7-9	TRBJ2-7	.	.	TGTGCCAGCGGCTTAGGGGTGGTCAGCGAGCAGTACTTC	CASGLGVVSEQYF
TRBV4-1	TRBJ2-7	few	TRBD2	TGTGCCAGCAGCCAAGATCGTGAGCGGGGGAGATACGAGCAGTACTTC	CASSQDRERGRYEQYF
TRBV20-1	TRBJ2-1	few	.	TGCAGTGCCCATCCCCGCGGGACAGCCTACAATGAGCAGTTCTTC	CSAHPRGTAYNEQFF
TRBV6-1	TRBJ2-5	many	.	TGTGCCAGCACCCCCGTCACTAGGGTCTTGGAGACCCAGTACTTC	CASTPVTRVLETQYF
TRBV18	TRBJ2-7	many	.	TGTGCCAGCTCACCACGAGCAGCATACGAGCAGTACTTC	CASSPRAAYEQYF
TRBV7-2	TRBJ1-2	.	.	TGTGCCAGCAGCTTTTCCCGCGGTAACTATGGCTACACCTTC	CASSFSRGNYGYTF
TRBV7-3	TRBJ2-7	many	.	TGTGCCAGCAGCTCCGGGGTAACGGGAGAGCAGTACTTC	CASSSGVTGEQYF
TRBV12-3/TRBV12-4	TRBJ1-5	many	.	TGTGCCAGCAGTTTGGTGGCAGCTAGCAATCAGCCCCAGCATTTT	CASSLVAASNQPQHF
TRBV20-1	TRBJ2-5	many	.	TGCAGTGCTAGAGCCCCGCGGAGCTTCCAAGAGACCCAGTACTTC	CSARAPRSFQETQYF
TRBV6-5	TRBJ2-2	few	.	TGTGCCAGCAGTTACTCTCCCCGGGACGCCGCGAACACCGGGGAGCTGTTTTTT	CASSYSPRDAANTGELFF
TRBV24-1	TRBJ2-2	many	TRBD2	TGTGCCACCAGTGATCCGGGACTAGCGGGGGGGGTCACCGGGGAGCTGTTTTTT	CATSDPGLAGGVTGELFF
TRBV3-1	TRBJ1-1	.	.	TGTGCCAGCAGCCACAGGACAGCCCCGGGGGAAGCTTTCTTT	CASSHRTAPGEAFF
TRBV28	TRBJ2-2	many	.	TGTGCCAGCAGCGGGGGCTCGGGCACCGGGGAGCTGTTTTTT	CASSGGSGTGELFF
TRBV10-3	TRBJ2-7	few	.	TGTGCCATCAGTGAGTCGACGTCTAGAGGGATTTTCTCCTACGAGCAGTACTTC	CAISESTSRGIFSYEQYF
TRBV6-2/TRBV6-3	TRBJ2-3	.	.	TGTGCCAGCAGTGAAGGTCAGGGGGATACGCAGTATTTT	CASSEGQGDTQYF
TRBV6-2/TRBV6-3	TRBJ1-5	many	.	TGTGCCAGCAGTTACGGTAATCAGCCCCAGCATTTT	CASSYGNQPQHF
TRBV18	TRBJ1-2	.	.	TGTGCCAGCTCATCAGAAGGACAGTTCTATGGCTACACCTTC	CASSSEGQFYGYTF
TRBV6-5	TRBJ2-4	many	.	TGTGCCAGCAGTTACTCGGGGCACCAAAACATTCAGTACTTC	CASSYSGHQNIQYF
TRBV5-4	TRBJ1-1	.	.	TGTGCCAGCAGCGCACGCCGGGCCACGAACACTGAAGCTTTCTTT	CASSARRATNTEAFF
TRBV20-1	TRBJ2-1	many	.	TGCAGTGCTAGAGATAGACGCGGTTACAATGAGCAGTTCTTC	CSARDRRGYNEQFF
TRBV12-5	TRBJ2-5	.	.	TGTGCTAGTGGGAGTGACAGACAACCAGAACGGAGACAAGAGACCCAGTACTTC	CASGSDRQPERRQETQYF